Listed here are 8 T cell receptor beta chains from one sample, sequenced in a study of T-cell memory formation after mild COVID-19. TCRdb used MiXCR to reprocess the 5' RACE reads, holding one entry per CDR3 protein. The sample records 390,000 or so distinct CDR3 sequences, more than 15% being singletons. The sample comprised PBMCs or a T cell subset sorted from them (not recorded which). The source is a man aged 18 to 35 who had mild COVID-19 (a few samples of this study predate the infection). Cell type and time point are not known.

The rearrangement uses TRBV11-3 and TRBJ2-7, with 7 nucleotides matching TRBD2. CDR1 is SGHNT, CDR2 YENEEA, per germline. V trimming: 5 bases; J trimming: 3 bases; junction bases outside the gene matches: 10. The CDR3 is 15 residues long. CDR3 sequence (DNA): TGTGCCAGCAGCCACCCACTAGCGACCTACTACGAGCAGTACTTC. Its translation is CASSHPLATYYEQYF.

V usage is TRBV9 and J usage is TRBJ2-3; unclear D gene. Trimming cost V 4 bases and J 0 bases, with 15 bases left between them. CDR1 is SGDLS, CDR2 YYNGEE, per germline. The CDR3 is 16 residues long. The DNA of the CDR3 is TGTGCCAGCAGCCTTACGACCTATTCTAGCACAGATACGCAGTATTTT. It translates to CASSLTTYSSTDTQYF.

Many counts were recorded for this clonotype. The chain is built from TRBV20-1 and TRBJ2-3; D remains ambiguous. Germline V gene lookup returns CDR1 DFQATT and CDR2 SNEGSKA (reference sequence). CDR3 length: 14 residues. Trimming took 2 bases from V and 5 from J, leaving 14 bases between them. In nucleotides, the CDR3 is TGCAGTGCTAGAACTCTAGGATTAGAAGATACGCAGTATTTT. Encoded protein: CSARTLGLEDTQYF.

This clonotype was observed a handful of times. The CDR3 spells CASSSAGTSTYEQYV. The CDR3 nucleotides are TGTGCCAGCAGTTCGGCCGGGACATCAACCTACGAGCAGTACGTC. The chain employs TRBV28 and TRBJ2-7; possible D gene TRBD1, 6 bases. Germline loops: CDR1 MDHEN, CDR2 SYDVKM. This CDR3 spans 15 amino acids. Trimming removed 4 bases at V and 2 bases at J, with 15 bases between.

This clonotype appeared a few times. This chain joins TRBV16 and TRBJ1-2, with unresolved D. The CDR3 totals 13 residues. Germline-derived CDR1 and CDR2 are KGHSY and FQNENV. Trimming shortened V by 1 base and J by 7 bases, and 10 bases separated the two germline ends. The CDR3 region is CASSQYVRPGYTF. Here the CDR3 DNA reads TGTGCCAGCAGCCAATACGTGCGGCCTGGCTACACCTTC.

This clonotype was detected only a few times. V usage is TRBV18 and J usage is TRBJ1-5, with 10 nucleotides matching TRBD1. The CDR3 sequence is 16 residues long. Germline trimming cut 0 bases from V and 3 bases from J; bases unmatched to any gene: 2. In germline, CDR1 is KGHSH, CDR2 LQKENI. As DNA, the CDR3 is TGTGCCAGCTCACCACCGGGACAGGGGCCCAATCAGCCCCAGCATTTT. Its translation is CASSPPGQGPNQPQHF.

The chain carries TRBV6-2 or TRBV6-3 and TRBJ2-5; the D gene is possibly TRBD2 (7 bases). The CDR3 is 14 residues long. V was shortened by 9 bases and J by 4 bases, with 18 bases between the two germline ends. Per germline, CDR1 MNHEY and CDR2 SVGEGT. This chain's CDR3 is CASRGGPAGETQYF. DNA for the CDR3: TGTGCCAGTCGCGGGGGCCCGGCGGGAGAGACCCAGTACTTC.

The V and J genes are TRBV6-1 and TRBJ1-2, with 10 bases that match TRBD1. CDR1 and CDR2 (germline): MNHNS, SASEGT. This CDR3 has 14 amino acids. V was clipped by 7 bases and J by 4 bases; unmatched bases: 6. Here the CDR3 reads CASTPGQGVYGYTF. The CDR3 DNA reads as TGTGCCAGCACCCCCGGACAGGGGGTCTATGGCTACACCTTC.